These 3 T cell receptor beta chains were all obtained from the same sample, sequenced in a study of shared clonotypes between healthy human individuals. TCRdb keeps only in-frame clones here, not all; method: immunoSEQ multiplex PCR. This sample yields some 2,000,000 clones, of which around 95% are seen a single time; roughly 0.13% belongs to the top ten. Sequenced input: naive CD4+ T cells sorted from blood. Subset reported: CD45RA+ positively selected. The receptors come from a man younger than 35 in good health.

The chain recombines TRBV7-2 with TRBJ2-1, with 7 bases matching TRBD1. The CDR3 extends over 16 amino acids. Germline V gene data show CDR1 as SGHTA and CDR2 as FQGNSA. The V segment lost 2 bases and the J segment 3 bases; nucleotides outside the gene matches: 7. CDR3 region: CASSLKATGFYNEQFF. Written as DNA, the CDR3 is TGTGCCAGCAGCTTAAAGGCGACAGGGTTCTACAATGAGCAGTTCTTC.

CDR3 sequence (DNA): TGCGCCAGCAGCCCGGGACAGGGGGAGCTGTTTTTT. Its protein is CASSPGQGELFF. The rearrangement uses TRBV5-1 and TRBJ2-2, with 7 nucleotides matching TRBD1. The junction had 2 bases not matched to a gene; V was cut back by 4 bases and J by 8 bases. CDR1 is SGHRS, CDR2 YFSETQ, per germline. This CDR3 contains 12 residues.

The chain joins TRBV5-1 to TRBJ1-6; D unresolved. Germline V gives CDR1 SGHRS, CDR2 YFSETQ. V was clipped by 6 bases and J by 1 base, with 11 bases between them. The length of the CDR3 is 15 residues. CDR3 sequence (DNA): TGCGCCAGCACCCTGGACGGATCCTATAATTCACCCCTCCACTTT. Encoded protein: CASTLDGSYNSPLHF.